This T cell receptor beta chain was recorded in a study of cytomegalovirus exposure and HLA in healthy donors. Study details: For the approximately 400 genotyped donors, 80% to 90% fell within the Caucasian-associated ancestry cluster. General study results and limits: More clonal expansion characterized HLA-associated TCR beta chains than equally common others in a later analysis. Some V segments, TRBV6-2 and TRBV6-3 among them, were indistinguishable and were therefore excluded.

As regards this clone: The antigen is undetermined.

PCR amplification relied on 60 Vbeta primers (plus 13 Jbeta primers). Per the original data handling: A later analysis counted some 87 million unique TCR beta chains, around 12 million shared. Libraries were prepared by immunoSEQ multiplex PCR; TCRdb keeps only in-frame clonotypes and omits some of them. V, J and clone size are those of that table, while D and trimming were read from the DNA. The sample includes roughly 150,000 clones, 75% to 85% of them seen just once. CDR1 and CDR2 (germline): MGHDK, SYGVNS. The V gene end was trimmed by 9 bases and the J gene end by 1 base; junction bases not matched to a gene: 2. The CDR3 loop spans 14 amino acids.

The chain uses TRBV25-1 and TRBJ2-5, with 13 bases identical to TRBD2. Sequencing was carried out using PBMCs. This receptor was obtained from a woman in her late teens or twenties in good health and CMV-seronegative. In DNA, the CDR3 is TGTGCCAGTGGACTAGCGGGGGCCCAAGAGACCCAGTACTTC. It specifies CASGLAGAQETQYF.